Each of the 32 T cell receptor beta chains below was sequenced from the same sample in a study of T cells expressing NK-cell markers. TCRdb re-called the 5' RACE reads and catalogs CDR3 proteins one per entry, DNA excluded. The sample table includes 500,000 or so distinct CDR3 sequences. The sample comprised blood T cells: a sorted CD56 or NKG2C T cell subset, CD4+ or CD8+ T cells, or bulk PBMC T cells (not recorded which). The origin of the receptors is a man younger than 35 in good health.

The J gene is TRBJ2-1, the V gene TRBV25-1; the TCRdb D gene call, TRBD1, has no DNA to confirm it. From germline, CDR1 is MGHDK and CDR2 SYGVNS. This CDR3 is 15 amino acids long. This CDR3 is CASQGRGSSYNEQFF.

The gene calls are TRBV9 and TRBJ2-3; TCRdb's D gene call, TRBD2, goes unchecked for lack of DNA. There are 16 residues in the CDR3. Looked up from germline, CDR1 is SGDLS and CDR2 is YYNGEE. The CDR3 is CASSAALAYTGDTQYF.

The rearrangement joins TRBV25-1 to TRBJ2-7; there is no DNA to check the TCRdb D call of TRBD2. There are 16 residues in the CDR3. The germline gives CDR1 MGHDK, CDR2 SYGVNS. The CDR3 here is CASTQSAGLAAYEQYF.

The rearrangement links TRBV30 to TRBJ2-7; as DNA is missing, the TRBD2 call by TCRdb cannot be tested. The CDR3 sequence is 17 residues long. Germline V gives CDR1 GTSNPN, CDR2 SVGIG (reference sequence). CDR3: CAWSVEDYGPEGYEQYF.

This chain connects TRBV12-3 or TRBV12-4 to TRBJ1-4; TCRdb outputs TRBD1, but without DNA this stays unchecked. The CDR3 sequence is 15 residues long. The CDR3 sequence: CASSVRTGGNEKLFF.

The CDR3 region is CATSDRDRYTGELFF. The rearrangement uses TRBV24-1 and TRBJ2-2; the TRBD1 assignment by TCRdb is unverifiable without DNA. Germline values: CDR1 KGHDR, CDR2 SFDVKD. CDR3 length equals 15 residues.

The gene calls are TRBV28 and TRBJ2-5; no DNA is available, so the TRBD1 call from TCRdb remains unchecked. The germline V gene encodes CDR1 MDHEN and CDR2 SYDVKM. The CDR3 has 14 amino acids. CDR3 in amino acids: CASSSGFGAGTQYF. Full variable domain (rest looked up from reference TRBV28 and TRBJ2-5): DVKVTQSSRYLVKRTGEKVFLECVQDMDHENMFWYRQDPGLGLRLIYFSYDVKMKEKGDIPEGYSVSREKKERFSLILESASTNQTSMYLCASSSGFGAGTQYFGPGTRLLVL.

The rearrangement uses TRBV11-2 and TRBJ1-4. The CDR3 runs to 12 residues. From germline, CDR1 is SGHAT and CDR2 FQNNGV. The CDR3 protein is CASSRRGEKLFF.

The chain couples TRBV20-1 to TRBJ2-3; the TRBD1 assignment by TCRdb is unverifiable without DNA. The CDR3 is 14 amino acids. Germline V gives CDR1 DFQATT, CDR2 SNEGSKA (reference sequence). CDR3: CSASSGIRADTQYF.

The rearrangement joins TRBV25-1 to TRBJ1-3. This CDR3 is 14 amino acids long. CDR1 and CDR2 (germline): MGHDK, SYGVNS. CDR3 loop: CASMDYRLGNTIYF.

The CDR3 here is CASSLPTGGEETQYF. The gene calls are TRBV7-2 and TRBJ2-5; TCRdb's assignment of TRBD1 cannot be checked, as there is no DNA. Germline loops: CDR1 SGHTA, CDR2 FQGNSA. There are 15 residues in the CDR3.

This chain joins TRBV29-1 and TRBJ2-7; absent DNA, TCRdb's TRBD1 call cannot be checked. This CDR3 region has 13 residues. CDR1 and CDR2 from the germline V gene are SQVTM and ANQGSEA. This chain's CDR3 is CSATGGEVYEQYF.

This sequence joins TRBV5-4 and TRBJ2-5; the D gene TCRdb calls, TRBD1, cannot be checked with no DNA. The CDR3 is 15 amino acids. CDR1 and CDR2 from the germline V gene are SGHNT and YYREEE (reference sequence). This CDR3 reads CASSFGGQNQETQYF.

The chain is built from TRBV7-8 and TRBJ2-5; TCRdb calls TRBD2, which cannot be checked without DNA. Germline CDR1 is SGHVS and CDR2 is FQNEAQ. The CDR3 runs 15 residues. CDR3 amino acids: CASSLEYGSNETQYF.

The chain carries TRBV4-2 and TRBJ1-2; TCRdb indicates TRBD1, and absent DNA this call remains unverified. CDR3 size: 15 residues. Germline V gives CDR1 LGHNA, CDR2 YNFKEQ. The chain's CDR3 is CASSQEVSSPLGYTF.

The chain carries TRBV12-3 or TRBV12-4 and TRBJ1-4; the TRBD1 assignment by TCRdb is unverifiable without DNA. The CDR3 spans 13 residues. This CDR3 reads CASSRGQTEKLFF.

The gene calls are TRBV5-6 and TRBJ2-3; TCRdb gives TRBD1 as the D gene, but with no DNA this cannot be confirmed. The germline V gene encodes CDR1 SGHDT and CDR2 YYEEEE. This CDR3 contains 16 residues. The CDR3 sequence is CASSAVTGEGTDTQYF.

The chain couples TRBV5-1 to TRBJ2-4. The CDR3 loop spans 12 amino acids. Germline CDR1 is SGHRS and CDR2 is YFSETQ. This CDR3 reads CASSPQGNIQYF.

The chain recombines TRBV2 with TRBJ2-1; TCRdb's D gene call, TRBD2, goes unchecked for lack of DNA. The germline V gene has CDR1 SNHLY and CDR2 FYNNEI. The CDR3 has 17 amino acids. CDR3 region: CASSVRTSGSSYNEQFF.

J is TRBJ2-1 and V is TRBV5-1; checking the TCRdb D call of TRBD2 is not possible without DNA. This CDR3 contains 16 residues. CDR1 SGHRS and CDR2 YFSETQ come from the germline V gene. The CDR3 is CASSLSPGLSYNEQFF.

The V gene is TRBV7-8, the J gene TRBJ2-6; TCRdb's D call, TRBD1, is unchecked because there is no DNA. The V gene's germline CDR1 is SGHVS and CDR2 FQNEAQ. This CDR3 has 18 residues. CDR3 amino acids: CASSSGTGDLSGANVLTF.

The chain couples TRBV29-1 to TRBJ2-1; there is no DNA to check the TCRdb D call of TRBD1. The CDR3 runs to 11 residues. Germline lookup yields CDR1 SQVTM and CDR2 ANQGSEA. CDR3 sequence reads: CSGTRAEEQFF.

V gene TRBV5-1 combines with J gene TRBJ2-2; TCRdb picks TRBD1, but there is no DNA to check that call. Germline lookup yields CDR1 SGHRS and CDR2 YFSETQ. CDR3 length equals 15 residues. The CDR3 protein is CASTQGAQNTGELFF.

The V and J genes are TRBV12-3 or TRBV12-4 and TRBJ2-1; TCRdb calls TRBD2, which cannot be checked without DNA. The CDR3 runs to 16 residues. CDR3 sequence: CASSLKVAGGRDEQFF.

V usage is TRBV2 and J usage is TRBJ2-1; TCRdb selects TRBD1, and the lack of DNA leaves this call unchecked. CDR1 and CDR2 from the germline V gene are SNHLY and FYNNEI. The CDR3 has 15 residues. The CDR3 protein is CASSAGQGTYNEQFF.

V usage is TRBV5-1 and J usage is TRBJ2-4; with no DNA, the TCRdb D assignment of TRBD1 cannot be verified. The length of the CDR3 is 14 residues. Per germline, CDR1 SGHRS and CDR2 YFSETQ. This CDR3 reads CASSQTGGKNIQYF. Filled out from reference TRBV5-1 and TRBJ2-4, the complete variable domain reads KAGVTQTPRYLIKTRGQQVTLSCSPISGHRSVSWYQQTPGQGLQFLFEYFSETQRNKGNFPGRFSGRQFSNSRSEMNVSTLELGDSALYLCASSQTGGKNIQYFGAGTRLSVL.

The chain recombines TRBV7-6 with TRBJ2-2; there is no DNA to check the TCRdb D call of TRBD2. This CDR3 is built from 17 residues. Per germline, CDR1 SGHVS and CDR2 FNYEAQ. CDR3 residues: CASSLGASGGNTGELFF.

The genes are TRBV7-7 and TRBJ2-1. The CDR3 runs 16 residues. The V gene's germline CDR1 is SSHAT and CDR2 FNYEAQ (reference sequence). The CDR3: CASSLGGTADYNEQFF.

V gene TRBV6-5 combines with J gene TRBJ2-1; the TCRdb call, TRBD1, lacks DNA for checking. Germline V lookup: CDR1 MNHEY, CDR2 SVGAGI. The CDR3 contains 12 residues. This CDR3 reads CASNKGADEQFF.

V is TRBV29-1 and J is TRBJ1-1. Germline assignment: CDR1 SQVTM and CDR2 ANQGSEA. The CDR3 consists of 16 residues. The CDR3 sequence: CSVAGGVREMNTEAFF. Full variable domain (rest looked up from reference TRBV29-1 and TRBJ1-1): SAVISQKPSRDICQRGTSLTIQCQVDSQVTMMFWYRQQPGQSLTLIATANQGSEATYESGFVIDKFPISRPNLTFSTLTVSNMSPEDSSIYLCSVAGGVREMNTEAFFGQGTRLTVV.

This chain connects TRBV18 to TRBJ2-7. This CDR3 spans 14 amino acids. Germline CDR1 is KGHSH and CDR2 is LQKENI. CDR3: CASSPPGRAYEQYF.

The V gene is TRBV24-1, the J gene TRBJ2-2; the D call from TCRdb, TRBD2, cannot be confirmed without DNA. Germline CDR1 reads KGHDR; CDR2 reads SFDVKD. This CDR3 comprises 18 residues. The CDR3 region is CATSDLLGNSANTGELFF.